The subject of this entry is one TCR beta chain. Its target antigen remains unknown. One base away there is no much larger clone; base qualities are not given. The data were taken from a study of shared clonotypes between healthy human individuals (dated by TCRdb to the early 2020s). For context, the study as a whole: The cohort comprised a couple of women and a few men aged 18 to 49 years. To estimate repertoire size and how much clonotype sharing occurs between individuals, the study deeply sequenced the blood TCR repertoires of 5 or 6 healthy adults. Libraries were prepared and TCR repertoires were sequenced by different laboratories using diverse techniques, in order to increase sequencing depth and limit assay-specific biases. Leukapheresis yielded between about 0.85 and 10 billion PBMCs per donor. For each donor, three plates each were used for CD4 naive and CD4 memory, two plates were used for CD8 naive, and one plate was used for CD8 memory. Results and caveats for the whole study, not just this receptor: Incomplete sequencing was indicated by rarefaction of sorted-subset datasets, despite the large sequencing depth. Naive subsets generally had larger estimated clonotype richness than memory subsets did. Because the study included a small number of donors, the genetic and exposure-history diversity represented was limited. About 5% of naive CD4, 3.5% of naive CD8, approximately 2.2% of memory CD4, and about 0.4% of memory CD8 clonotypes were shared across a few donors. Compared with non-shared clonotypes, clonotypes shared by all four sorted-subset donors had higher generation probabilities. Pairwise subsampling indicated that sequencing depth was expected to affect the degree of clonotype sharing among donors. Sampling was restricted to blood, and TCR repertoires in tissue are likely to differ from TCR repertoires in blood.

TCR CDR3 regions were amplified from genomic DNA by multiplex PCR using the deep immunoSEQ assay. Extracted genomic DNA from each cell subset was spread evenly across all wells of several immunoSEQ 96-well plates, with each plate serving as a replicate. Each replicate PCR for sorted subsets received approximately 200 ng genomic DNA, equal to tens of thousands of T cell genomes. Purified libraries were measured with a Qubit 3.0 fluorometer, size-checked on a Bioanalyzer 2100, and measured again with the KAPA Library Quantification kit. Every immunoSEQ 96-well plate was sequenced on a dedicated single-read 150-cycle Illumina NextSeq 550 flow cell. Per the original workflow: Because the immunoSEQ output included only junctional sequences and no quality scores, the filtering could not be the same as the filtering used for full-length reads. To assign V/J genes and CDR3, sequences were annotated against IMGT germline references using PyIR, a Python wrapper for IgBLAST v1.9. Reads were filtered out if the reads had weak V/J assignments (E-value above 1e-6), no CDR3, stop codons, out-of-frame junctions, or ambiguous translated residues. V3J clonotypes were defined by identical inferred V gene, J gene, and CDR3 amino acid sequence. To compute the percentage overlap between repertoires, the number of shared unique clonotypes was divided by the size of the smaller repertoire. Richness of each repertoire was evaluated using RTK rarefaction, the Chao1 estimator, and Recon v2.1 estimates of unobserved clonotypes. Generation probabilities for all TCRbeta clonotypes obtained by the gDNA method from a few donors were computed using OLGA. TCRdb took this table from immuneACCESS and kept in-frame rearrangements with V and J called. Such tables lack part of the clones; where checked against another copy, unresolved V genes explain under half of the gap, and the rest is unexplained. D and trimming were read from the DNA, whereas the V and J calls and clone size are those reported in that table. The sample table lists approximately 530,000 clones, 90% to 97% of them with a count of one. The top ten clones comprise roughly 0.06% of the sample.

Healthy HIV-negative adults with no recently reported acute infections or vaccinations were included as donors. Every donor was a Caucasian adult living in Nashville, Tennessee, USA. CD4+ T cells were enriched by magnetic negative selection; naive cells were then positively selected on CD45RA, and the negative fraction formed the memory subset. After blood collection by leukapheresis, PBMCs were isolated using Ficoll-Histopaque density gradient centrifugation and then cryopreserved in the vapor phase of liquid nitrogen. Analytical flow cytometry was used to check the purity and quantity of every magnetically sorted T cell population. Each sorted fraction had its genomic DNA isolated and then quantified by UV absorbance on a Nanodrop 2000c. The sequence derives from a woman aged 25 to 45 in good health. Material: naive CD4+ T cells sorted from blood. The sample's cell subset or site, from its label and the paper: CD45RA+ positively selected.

This receptor has the CDR3 CASGLGKGRTFYEYTEAFF. At the DNA level, the sequence is TGTGCTAGTGGTTTGGGGAAGGGACGGACTTTCTACGAGTACACTGAAGCTTTCTTT. The rearranged chain carries TRBV12-5 and TRBJ1-1; the D gene is perhaps TRBD1, from 5 matching bases. At the junction V is shortened by 1 base and J by 3 bases, with 24 bases in between. The germline V gene yields LGHNT for CDR1 and FRNRAP for CDR2. The CDR3 goes from the cysteine to the phenylalanine over 19 residues. Here the CDR3 DNA is all that survives: 57 bases in frame from base 1.